The rows below give T cell receptor beta chains drawn from one sample of a study of blood T cell repertoires in COVID-19. Only in-frame clones appear in the TCRdb table, and some are missing; sequencing was by immunoSEQ multiplex PCR. This sample has a few hundred thousand clones, with around 84% found just once. Sequenced sample: PBMCs or T cells enriched from blood (not recorded which). The source of these receptors is a man in his forties who had been exposed to COVID-19. Both conserved end residues are part of each CDR3. D genes are given only for firm matches. Expanded clones get a size class; other rows say once, few or many, or leave the size out.

-	TRBJ1-5	-	TRBV19	TGTGCCAGTAGAAACAAACAGGGACAGCCCCAGCATTTT	CASRNKQGQPQHF
-	TRBJ2-5	-	TRBV5-1	TGCGCCAGCACATTGACAGCCTCGACCGTTCAAGAGACCCAGTACTTC	CASTLTASTVQETQYF
-	TRBJ1-1	-	TRBV27	TGTGCCAGCAGTTCACAGGGAAGGGTCACTGAAGCTTTCTTT	CASSSQGRVTEAFF
once	TRBJ2-7	TRBD2	TRBV5-4	TGTGCCAGCAGCTTGAACAGCGGGAGGGACTACGAGCAGTACTTC	CASSLNSGRDYEQYF
-	TRBJ2-7	TRBD2	TRBV5-4	TGTGCCAGCAGCTCTAAACTAGCGGGAGTCTACGAGCAGTACTTC	CASSSKLAGVYEQYF
once	TRBJ2-1	-	TRBV7-3	TGTGCCAGCAGCCACCCTAGCTCCTACAATGAGCAGTTCTTC	CASSHPSSYNEQFF
-	TRBJ2-3	TRBD1	TRBV3-1/TRBV3-2	TGTGCCAGCAGCTACAGGGGGGATACGCAGTATTTT	CASSYRGDTQYF
once	TRBJ2-4	TRBD1	TRBV5-1	TGCGCCAGCAGCTTGGGAGGGGGCTACTTGAGGAACATTCAGTACTTC	CASSLGGGYLRNIQYF
-	TRBJ1-2	-	TRBV6-5	TGTGCCAGCAGTAGCATAGGGTCGGGAGGCTACACCTTC	CASSSIGSGGYTF
-	TRBJ2-2	TRBD2	TRBV6-1	TGTGCCAGCAGTGATGGGGGCGGGAGGACCGGGGAGCTGTTTTTT	CASSDGGGRTGELFF
-	TRBJ1-3	-	TRBV30	TGTGCCTGGAGTGGAGCAAACACCATATATTTT	CAWSGANTIYF
-	TRBJ1-2	-	TRBV30	TGTGCCTGGAGCCAGGGAGGGTACGGCTACACCTTC	CAWSQGGYGYTF
once	TRBJ2-4	TRBD1	TRBV5-1	TGCGCCAGCAGTTTTACAGGGGGCCCAACAAACATTCAGTACTTC	CASSFTGGPTNIQYF